This T cell receptor (beta chain) comes out of a study of regulatory T cells in long-lasting Graves disease. Overall study results and limits: It was in persistent disease that TRBV28, TRBJ1-2 and TRBJ2-5 were favored. TCR diversity was lower in persistent Graves' patients (versus newly diagnosed ones). Sample size was small, which may have lowered accuracy. Only peripheral blood was studied, not thyroid tissue.

HTBI primers from iRepertoire and Arm-PCR of CDR3 regions yielded the TCR beta libraries. Using its own MiXCR run on the multiplex PCR reads, TCRdb lists one record per CDR3 protein. The sample includes more than 300,000 distinct CDR3 sequences, around 16% of them seen just once. Looked up from germline, CDR1 is SGHTA and CDR2 is FQGNSA. The CDR3 consists of 21 residues. After removal of 5 bases from V and 0 bases from J, the junction contained 23 bases not matched to a gene. Time point denoted: newly diagnosed GD, antithyroid drugs for less than 3 months. RNA extracted from PBMCs served as the sequencing template. A word on this clonotype: What it binds is unknown. Since a far larger clone is one base different, this is likely a read error.

Sequenced here: peripheral blood mononuclear cells (PBMCs), sampled at new diagnosis, from a patient treated with antithyroid drugs. The V gene is TRBV7-2, the J gene TRBJ1-1, with 8 bases that match TRBD1. This sequence was found in a female donor with Graves disease. CDR3 in DNA: TGTGCCAGCAGCATAACAGCCGCGTTTTTCCAGGGGGCGGACATGAACACTGAAGCTTTCTTT. Protein product: CASSITAAFFQGADMNTEAFF.